This T cell receptor beta chain was sequenced for a study of OX40 agonist ivuxolimab in advanced cancers. Study-level information: Ivuxolimab is an agonistic anti-OX40 (CD134) antibody, and patients were treated with it. At 0.01 to 10 mg/kg, ivuxolimab was administered intravenously to patients every 2 weeks. General observations from the study: Clonal expansion was seen in CD4+ and CD8+ blood T cells by week 6 at 0.1 to 3.0 mg/kg.

The CDR3 loop spans 15 amino acids. Germline assignment: CDR1 SGHVS and CDR2 FQNEAQ. Trimming took off 1 base at V and 2 bases at J, with 9 bases between the two ends. Sequencing used immunoSEQ multiplex PCR; TCRdb keeps in-frame clones, though not all of them. The table shows about 64,000 clones, with around nine tenths occurring only once. Note on this clone: Its target is not known.

The sample consisted of CD4+ or CD8+ T cells sorted from blood, taken in a trial of the OX40 agonist ivuxolimab. The source of this sequence is an adult with an advanced solid tumor such as melanoma, head and neck, liver or kidney cancer. The chain combines TRBV7-8 with TRBJ2-1; a possible D gene is TRBD2 (6 bases). DNA of the CDR3: TGTGCCAGCAGCTTAGGCCTAGCGACCTACAATGAGCAGTTCTTC. As protein: CASSLGLATYNEQFF.